This is a list of T cell receptor beta chains from one sample in a study of shared T cell receptors in the human thymus. Using immunoSEQ multiplex PCR, the repertoire was profiled, and TCRdb retains in-frame clones only, with some absent. The table lists approximately 490,000 clones, around three quarters of them singletons. Another study also made use of these data, one on human thymus T cells.

Sequencing was done on a sample of thymocytes. The receptors originated from a boy younger than two with a congenital heart defect. CDR3s include the opening cysteine and the closing phenylalanine or tryptophan. D genes are given only for firm matches. Clone size is stated in some rows and not others, as once, few, many or a class when expanded.

V	size	D	J	CDR3	DNA
TRBV10-3	-	-	TRBJ2-7	CAISPGRRTTYEQYF	TGTGCCATCAGCCCAGGGAGGCGGACCACCTACGAGCAGTACTTC
TRBV12-2	-	-	TRBJ2-1	CASRPRLAGGSYNEQFF	TGTGCAAGTCGCCCTAGACTAGCGGGAGGTTCCTACAATGAGCAGTTCTTC
TRBV9	-	-	TRBJ2-1	CASSVGLADEQFF	TGTGCCAGCAGCGTAGGGCTAGCTGATGAGCAGTTCTTC
TRBV19	few	TRBD1	TRBJ2-2	CASFDRVENTGELFF	TGTGCCAGCTTCGACAGGGTGGAGAACACCGGGGAGCTGTTTTTT
TRBV7-2	once	TRBD1	TRBJ2-7	CASSTDRVSYEQYF	TGTGCCAGCTCGACCGACAGGGTTTCCTACGAGCAGTACTTC
TRBV5-8	once	TRBD1	TRBJ1-5	CASSPQGASNQPQHF	TGTGCCAGCAGCCCCCAGGGGGCTAGCAATCAGCCCCAGCATTTT
TRBV5-5	-	TRBD1	TRBJ2-7	CASSLEGTAYEQYF	TGTGCCAGCAGCTTGGAGGGGACAGCCTACGAGCAGTACTTC
TRBV4-3	-	TRBD2	TRBJ2-3	CASSQATSGRAPCTDTQYF	TGCGCCAGCAGCCAAGCAACTAGCGGGAGGGCCCCTTGCACAGATACGCAGTATTTT
TRBV27	-	-	TRBJ2-7	CASSSRGYEQYF	TGTGCCAGCAGTTCAAGGGGCTACGAGCAGTACTTC
TRBV7-2	-	-	TRBJ2-2	CASSLGRGPGELFF	TGTGCCAGCAGCTTAGGGCGAGGGCCCGGGGAGCTGTTTTTT
TRBV2	-	-	TRBJ2-1	CASSEGAPYNEQFF	TGTGCCAGCAGTGAGGGGGCCCCCTACAATGAGCAGTTCTTC
TRBV30	few	TRBD1	TRBJ1-3	CAWREDRGSGNTIYF	TGTGCCTGGAGAGAGGACAGGGGGTCTGGAAACACCATATATTTT
TRBV27	-	-	TRBJ2-2	CASSVSGELFF	TGTGCCAGCTCAGTTTCCGGGGAGCTGTTTTTT
TRBV5-6	-	-	TRBJ2-7	CASSRSPGQTSYEQYF	TGTGCCAGCAGCCGAAGCCCAGGCCAGACCTCCTACGAGCAGTACTTC
TRBV10-3	-	TRBD2	TRBJ2-7	CAISGGTSAHYPYEQYF	TGTGCCATCAGTGGGGGGACTAGCGCCCACTATCCCTACGAGCAGTACTTC
TRBV20-1	-	TRBD1	TRBJ2-7	CSVGQGGEQYF	TGCAGTGTGGGACAGGGGGGCGAGCAGTACTTC
TRBV11-2	few	TRBD2	TRBJ2-7	CASGDPGLAREQYF	TGTGCCAGCGGGGATCCGGGACTAGCGAGGGAGCAGTACTTC